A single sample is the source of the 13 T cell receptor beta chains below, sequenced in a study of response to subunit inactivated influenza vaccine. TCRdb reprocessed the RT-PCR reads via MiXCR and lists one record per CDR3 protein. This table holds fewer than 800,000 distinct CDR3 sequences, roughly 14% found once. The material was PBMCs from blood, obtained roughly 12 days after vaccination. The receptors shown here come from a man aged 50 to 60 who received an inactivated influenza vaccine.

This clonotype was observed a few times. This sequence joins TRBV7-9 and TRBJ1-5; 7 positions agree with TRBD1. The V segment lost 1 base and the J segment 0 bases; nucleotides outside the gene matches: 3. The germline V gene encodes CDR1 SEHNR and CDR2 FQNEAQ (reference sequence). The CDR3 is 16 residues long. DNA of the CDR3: TGTGCCAGCAGCTTAGAACGACAGGGTAGCAATCAGCCCCAGCATTTT. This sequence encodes CASSLERQGSNQPQHF.

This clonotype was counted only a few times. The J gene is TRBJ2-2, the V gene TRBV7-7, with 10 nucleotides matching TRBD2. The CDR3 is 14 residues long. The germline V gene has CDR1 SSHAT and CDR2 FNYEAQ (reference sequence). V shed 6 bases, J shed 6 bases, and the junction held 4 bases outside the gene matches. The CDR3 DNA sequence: TGTGCCAGCAGGCCAGCGGGAGGGCCCGGGGAGCTGTTTTTT. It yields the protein CASRPAGGPGELFF.

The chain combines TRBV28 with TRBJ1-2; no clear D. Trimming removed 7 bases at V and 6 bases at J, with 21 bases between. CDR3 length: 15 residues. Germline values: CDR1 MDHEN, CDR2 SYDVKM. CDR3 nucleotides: TGTGCCAGCACCCAAACGGCCCCCGGAGGTCATGGCTACACCTTC. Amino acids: CASTQTAPGGHGYTF.

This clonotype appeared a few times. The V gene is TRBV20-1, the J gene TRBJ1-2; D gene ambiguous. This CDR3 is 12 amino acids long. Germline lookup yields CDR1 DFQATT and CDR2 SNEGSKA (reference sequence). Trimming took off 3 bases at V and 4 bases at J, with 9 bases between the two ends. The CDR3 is CSASGVGYGYTF. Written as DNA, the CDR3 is TGCAGTGCTAGTGGGGTTGGCTATGGCTACACCTTC.

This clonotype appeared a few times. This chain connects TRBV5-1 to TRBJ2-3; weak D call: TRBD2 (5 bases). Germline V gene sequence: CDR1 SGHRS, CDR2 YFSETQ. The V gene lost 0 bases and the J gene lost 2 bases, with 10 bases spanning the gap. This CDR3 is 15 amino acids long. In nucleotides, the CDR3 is TGCGCCAGCAGCTTGGCTGCGGGCCACACAGATACGCAGTATTTT. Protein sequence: CASSLAAGHTDTQYF.

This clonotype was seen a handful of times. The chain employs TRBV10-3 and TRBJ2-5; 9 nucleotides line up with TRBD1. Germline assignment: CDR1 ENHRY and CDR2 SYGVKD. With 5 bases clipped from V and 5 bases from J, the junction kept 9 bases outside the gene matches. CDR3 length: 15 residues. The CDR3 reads CAISSGTGSAETQYF. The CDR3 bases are TGTGCCATCAGTTCCGGGACAGGGTCGGCCGAGACCCAGTACTTC.

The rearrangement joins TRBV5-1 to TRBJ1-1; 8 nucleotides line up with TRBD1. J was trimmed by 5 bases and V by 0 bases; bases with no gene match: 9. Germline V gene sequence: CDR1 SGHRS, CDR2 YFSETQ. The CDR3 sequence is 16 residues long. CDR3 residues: CASSLGAGGGGTEAFF. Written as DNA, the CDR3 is TGCGCCAGCAGCTTGGGGGCAGGGGGCGGTGGGACTGAAGCTTTCTTT.

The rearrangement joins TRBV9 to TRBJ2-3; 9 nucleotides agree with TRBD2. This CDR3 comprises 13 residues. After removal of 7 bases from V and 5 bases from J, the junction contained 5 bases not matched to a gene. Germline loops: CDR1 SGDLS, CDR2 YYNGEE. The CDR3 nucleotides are TGTGCCAGCGCGGCGGGGGGGGTAGATACGCAGTATTTT. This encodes CASAAGGVDTQYF.

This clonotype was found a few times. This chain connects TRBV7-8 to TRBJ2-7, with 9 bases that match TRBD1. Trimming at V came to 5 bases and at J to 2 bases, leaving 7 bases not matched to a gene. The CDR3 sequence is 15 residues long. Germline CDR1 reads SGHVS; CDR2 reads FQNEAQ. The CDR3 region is CASSQGRDRAYEQYF. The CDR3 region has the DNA TGTGCCAGCAGCCAAGGCCGGGACAGGGCCTACGAGCAGTACTTC.

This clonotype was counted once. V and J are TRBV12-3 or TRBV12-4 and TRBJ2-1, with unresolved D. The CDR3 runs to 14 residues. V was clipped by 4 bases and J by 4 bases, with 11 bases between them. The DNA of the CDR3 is TGTGCCAGCAGTTCCCGCGGACGGTACAATGAGCAGTTCTTC. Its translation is CASSSRGRYNEQFF.

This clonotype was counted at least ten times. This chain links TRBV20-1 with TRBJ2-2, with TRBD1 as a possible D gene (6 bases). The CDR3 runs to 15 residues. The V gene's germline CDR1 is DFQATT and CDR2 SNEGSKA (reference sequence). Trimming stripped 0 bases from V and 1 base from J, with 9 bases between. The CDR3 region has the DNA TGCAGTGCTAGAGAAGGACAGAAGAACACCGGGGAGCTGTTTTTT. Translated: CSAREGQKNTGELFF.

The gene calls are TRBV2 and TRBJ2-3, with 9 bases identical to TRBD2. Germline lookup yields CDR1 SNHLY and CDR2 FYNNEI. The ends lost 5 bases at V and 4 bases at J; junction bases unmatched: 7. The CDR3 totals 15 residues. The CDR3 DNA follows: TGTGCCAGCAGTAGTCTAGCGGGAAGGGCAGATACGCAGTATTTT. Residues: CASSSLAGRADTQYF. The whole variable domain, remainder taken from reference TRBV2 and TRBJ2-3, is EPEVTQTPSHQVTQMGQEVILRCVPISNHLYFYWYRQILGQKVEFLVSFYNNEISEKSEIFDDQFSVERPDGSNFTLKIRSTKLEDSAMYFCASSSLAGRADTQYFGPGTRLTVL.

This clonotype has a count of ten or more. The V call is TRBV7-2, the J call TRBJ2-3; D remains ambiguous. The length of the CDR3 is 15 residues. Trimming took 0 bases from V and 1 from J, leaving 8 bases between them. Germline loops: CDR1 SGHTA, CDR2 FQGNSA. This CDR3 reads CASSLAVVGTDTQYF. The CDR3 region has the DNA TGTGCCAGCAGCTTAGCAGTCGTAGGCACAGATACGCAGTATTTT.